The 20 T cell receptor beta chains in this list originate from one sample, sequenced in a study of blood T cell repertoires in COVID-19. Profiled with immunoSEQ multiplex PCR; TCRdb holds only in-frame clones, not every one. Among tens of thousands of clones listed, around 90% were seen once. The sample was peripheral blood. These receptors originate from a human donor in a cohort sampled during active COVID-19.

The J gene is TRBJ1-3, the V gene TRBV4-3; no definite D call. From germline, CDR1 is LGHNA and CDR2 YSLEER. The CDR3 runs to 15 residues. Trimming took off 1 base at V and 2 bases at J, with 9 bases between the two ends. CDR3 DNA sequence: TGCGCCAGCAGCCAAGTCGCGGGAACTGGAAACACCATATATTTT. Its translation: CASSQVAGTGNTIYF.

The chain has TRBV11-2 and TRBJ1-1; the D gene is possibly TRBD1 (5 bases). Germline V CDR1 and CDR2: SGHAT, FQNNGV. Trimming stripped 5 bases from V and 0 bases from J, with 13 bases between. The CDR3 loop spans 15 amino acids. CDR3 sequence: CASSRRTFMNTEAFF. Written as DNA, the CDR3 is TGTGCCAGCAGCAGACGGACATTTATGAACACTGAAGCTTTCTTT.

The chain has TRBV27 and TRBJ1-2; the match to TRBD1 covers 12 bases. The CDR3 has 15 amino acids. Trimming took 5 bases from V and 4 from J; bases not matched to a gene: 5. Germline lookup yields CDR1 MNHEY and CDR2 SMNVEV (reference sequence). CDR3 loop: CASSTGTGGIYGYTF. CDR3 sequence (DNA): TGTGCCAGCAGTACCGGGACAGGGGGCATCTATGGCTACACCTTC.

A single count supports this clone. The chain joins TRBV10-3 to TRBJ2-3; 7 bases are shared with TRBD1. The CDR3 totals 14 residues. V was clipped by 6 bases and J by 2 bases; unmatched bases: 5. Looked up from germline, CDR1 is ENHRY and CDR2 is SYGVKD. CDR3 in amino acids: CAISPGQTTDTQYF. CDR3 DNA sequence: TGTGCCATCAGCCCGGGACAGACCACAGATACGCAGTATTTT.

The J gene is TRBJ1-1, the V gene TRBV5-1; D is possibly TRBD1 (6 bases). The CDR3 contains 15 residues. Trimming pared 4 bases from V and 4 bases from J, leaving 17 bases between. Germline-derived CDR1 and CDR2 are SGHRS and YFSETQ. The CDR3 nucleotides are TGCGCCAGCAGCCCGGTGGCCAGGGGAGTCACTGAAGCTTTCTTT. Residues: CASSPVARGVTEAFF.

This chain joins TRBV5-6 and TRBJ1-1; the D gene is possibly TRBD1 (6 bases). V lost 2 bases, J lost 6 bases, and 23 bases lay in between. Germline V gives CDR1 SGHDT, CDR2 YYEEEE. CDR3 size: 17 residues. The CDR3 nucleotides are TGTGCCAGCAGCTTTTCAAACAGGGATTTCGTTGGCGCTGAAGCTTTCTTT. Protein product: CASSFSNRDFVGAEAFF. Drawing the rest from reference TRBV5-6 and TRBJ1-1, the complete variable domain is DAGVTQSPTHLIKTRGQQVTLRCSPKSGHDTVSWYQQALGQGPQFIFQYYEEEERQRGNFPDRFSGHQFPNYSSELNVNALLLGDSALYLCASSFSNRDFVGAEAFFGQGTRLTVV.

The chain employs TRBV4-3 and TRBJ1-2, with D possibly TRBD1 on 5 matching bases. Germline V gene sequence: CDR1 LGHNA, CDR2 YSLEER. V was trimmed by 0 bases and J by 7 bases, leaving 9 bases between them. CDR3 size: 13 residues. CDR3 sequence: CASSQDKTGGYTF. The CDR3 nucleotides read TGCGCCAGCAGCCAAGATAAAACAGGTGGCTACACCTTC.

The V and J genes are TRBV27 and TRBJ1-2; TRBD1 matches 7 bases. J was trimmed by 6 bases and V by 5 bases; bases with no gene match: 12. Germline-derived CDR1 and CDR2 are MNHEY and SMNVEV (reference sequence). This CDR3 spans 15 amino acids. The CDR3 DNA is TGTGCCAGCAGTAGCACAGGGGACCGCTGGGATGGCTACACCTTC. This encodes CASSSTGDRWDGYTF.

CDR3 in amino acids: CASSQGTGPQPQHF. CDR3 coding DNA: TGTGCCAGCAGCCAAGGGACAGGCCCTCAGCCCCAGCATTTT. The chain recombines TRBV4-2 with TRBJ1-5; 7 bases agree with TRBD1. The junction had 3 bases not matched to a gene; V was cut back by 1 base and J by 6 bases. CDR3 length: 14 residues. Germline CDR1 reads LGHNA; CDR2 reads YNFKEQ.

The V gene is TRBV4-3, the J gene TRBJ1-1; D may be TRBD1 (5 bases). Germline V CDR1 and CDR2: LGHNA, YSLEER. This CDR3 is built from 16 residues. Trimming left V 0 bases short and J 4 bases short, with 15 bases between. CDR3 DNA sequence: TGCGCCAGCAGCCAAGATGGGGGGGTTGGTGGCACTGAAGCTTTCTTT. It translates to CASSQDGGVGGTEAFF.

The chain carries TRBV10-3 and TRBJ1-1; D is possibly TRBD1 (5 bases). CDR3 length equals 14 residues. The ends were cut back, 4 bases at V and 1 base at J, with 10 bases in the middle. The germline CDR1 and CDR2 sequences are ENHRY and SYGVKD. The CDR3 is CAISGGHRNTEAFF. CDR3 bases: TGTGCCATCAGTGGAGGACACCGGAACACTGAAGCTTTCTTT.

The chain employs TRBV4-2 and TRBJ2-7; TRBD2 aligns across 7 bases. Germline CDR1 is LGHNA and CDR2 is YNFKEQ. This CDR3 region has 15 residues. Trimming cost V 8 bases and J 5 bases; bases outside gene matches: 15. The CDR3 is CASGMGGMVGDEQYF. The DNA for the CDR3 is TGTGCCAGCGGAATGGGGGGGATGGTGGGGGACGAGCAGTACTTC.

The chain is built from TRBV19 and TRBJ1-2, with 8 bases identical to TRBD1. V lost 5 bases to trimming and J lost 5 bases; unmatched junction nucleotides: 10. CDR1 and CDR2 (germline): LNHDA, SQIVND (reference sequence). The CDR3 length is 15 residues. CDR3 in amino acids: CASSRGTGFGYGYTF. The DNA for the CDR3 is TGTGCCAGTAGTCGGGGGACAGGTTTTGGGTATGGCTACACCTTC.

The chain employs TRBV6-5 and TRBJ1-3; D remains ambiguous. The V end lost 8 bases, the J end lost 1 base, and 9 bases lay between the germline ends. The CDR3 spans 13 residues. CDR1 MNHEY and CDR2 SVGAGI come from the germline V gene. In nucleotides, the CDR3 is TGTGCCAGCCTGGCGGCTTCTGGAAACACCATATATTTT. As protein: CASLAASGNTIYF.

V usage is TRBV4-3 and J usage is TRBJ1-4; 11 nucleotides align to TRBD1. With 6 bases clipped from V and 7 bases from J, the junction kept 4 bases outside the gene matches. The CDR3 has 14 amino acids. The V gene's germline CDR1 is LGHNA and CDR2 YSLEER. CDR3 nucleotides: TGCGCCAGCAGTCTTGGACAGGGGGCTGAAAAACTGTTTTTT. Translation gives CASSLGQGAEKLFF.

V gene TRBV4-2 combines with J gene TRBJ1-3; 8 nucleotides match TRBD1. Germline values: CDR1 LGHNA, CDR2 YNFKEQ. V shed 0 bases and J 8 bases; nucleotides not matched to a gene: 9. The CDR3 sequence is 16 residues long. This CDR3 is CASSQERAGGADTIYF. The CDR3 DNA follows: TGTGCCAGCAGCCAAGAACGGGCAGGGGGCGCGGACACCATATATTTT.

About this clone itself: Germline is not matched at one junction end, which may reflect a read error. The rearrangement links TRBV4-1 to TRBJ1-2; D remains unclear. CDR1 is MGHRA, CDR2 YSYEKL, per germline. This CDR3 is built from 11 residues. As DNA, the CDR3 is TGCGCCACCAGAGGGAGTAGCCAGGCCTACTTC. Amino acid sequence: CATRGSSQAYF.

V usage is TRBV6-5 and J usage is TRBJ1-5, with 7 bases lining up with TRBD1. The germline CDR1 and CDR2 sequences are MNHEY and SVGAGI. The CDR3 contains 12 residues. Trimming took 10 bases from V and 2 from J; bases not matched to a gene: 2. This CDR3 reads CATGQGNQPQHF. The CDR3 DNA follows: TGTGCCACCGGACAGGGCAATCAGCCCCAGCATTTT.

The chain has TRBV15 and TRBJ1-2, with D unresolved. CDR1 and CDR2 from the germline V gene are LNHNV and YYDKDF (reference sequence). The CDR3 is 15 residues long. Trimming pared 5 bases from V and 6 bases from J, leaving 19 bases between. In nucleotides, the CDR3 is TGTGCCACCAGCCCTTCCGGCGGGGTTTTCAATGGCTACACCTTC. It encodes CATSPSGGVFNGYTF.

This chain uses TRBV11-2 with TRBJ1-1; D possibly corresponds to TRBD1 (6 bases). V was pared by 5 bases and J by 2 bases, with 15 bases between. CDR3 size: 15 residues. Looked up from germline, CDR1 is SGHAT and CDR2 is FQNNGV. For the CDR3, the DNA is TGTGCCAGCAGCGTGGGGGGGCTGCTCAACACTGAAGCTTTCTTT. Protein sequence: CASSVGGLLNTEAFF.